Presented here are 29 T cell receptor beta chains from one specimen sequenced in a study of CD8 T cells in Susac syndrome. After extraction with the RNeasy kit, about 0.45 to 1 ug of the RNA was reverse transcribed using random hexamers. MiXCR, applied by TCRdb to the immunoSEQ multiplex PCR reads, yields one record per CDR3 protein. The table records 170,000 or so distinct CDR3 sequences, around 94% of them present only once. The sample comprised CD4+ T cells from PBMCs. These receptors were collected from a human donor with Susac syndrome.

V usage is TRBV2 and J usage is TRBJ2-3, with D perhaps matching TRBD1 (6 bases). Trimming took off 3 bases at V and 4 bases at J, with 14 bases between the two ends. The CDR3 is made up of 15 amino acids. Germline lookup yields CDR1 SNHLY and CDR2 FYNNEI. In DNA, the CDR3 is TGTGCCAGCAGTGACAGGGGCCATCCTGCAGATACGCAGTATTTT. It yields the protein CASSDRGHPADTQYF.

V gene TRBV7-8 combines with J gene TRBJ1-4; possibly TRBD1 for D (5 bases). Germline V CDR1 and CDR2: SGHVS, FQNEAQ. V was clipped by 1 base and J by 8 bases, with 11 bases between them. The CDR3 sequence is 14 residues long. CDR3 sequence (DNA): TGTGCCAGCAGCTTAGGCAGGGTCGGGGAAAAACTGTTTTTT. It encodes CASSLGRVGEKLFF.

This chain connects TRBV20-1 to TRBJ1-1, with 8 bases fitting TRBD1. Germline V CDR1 and CDR2: DFQATT, SNEGSKA (reference sequence). Germline trimming cut 3 bases from V and 0 bases from J; bases unmatched to any gene: 15. This CDR3 has 18 amino acids. CDR3 amino acids: CSARARDRGGLMNTEAFF. The CDR3, as DNA: TGCAGTGCTAGGGCAAGAGACAGGGGTGGATTAATGAACACTGAAGCTTTCTTT.

This clonotype has more than one count but fewer than ten. The chain couples TRBV6-5 to TRBJ1-1, with D possibly being TRBD1 (6 bases). V dropped 6 bases and J dropped 0 bases, with 11 bases sitting between them. Germline CDR1 reads MNHEY; CDR2 reads SVGAGI. The CDR3 extends over 14 amino acids. The CDR3 nucleotides read TGTGCCAGCAGCCCGGACAGCTTGAACACTGAAGCTTTCTTT. It specifies CASSPDSLNTEAFF.

There are a few counts of this clonotype. The rearrangement links TRBV3-1 to TRBJ1-2, with a weak D call TRBD1 (6 bases). The CDR3 is 13 amino acids. Trimming took 3 bases from V and 6 from J, leaving 11 bases between them. From germline, CDR1 is LGHDT and CDR2 YNNKEL (reference sequence). The CDR3 coding sequence is TGTGCCAGCAGCCAGGGGGCCACAAATGGCTACACCTTC. Translating gives CASSQGATNGYTF.

V usage is TRBV4-3 and J usage is TRBJ1-5; D remains unclear. Looked up from germline, CDR1 is LGHNA and CDR2 is YSLEER. CDR3 length equals 14 residues. Trimming took off 1 base at V and 4 bases at J, with 8 bases between the two ends. The CDR3 DNA sequence: TGCGCCAGCAGCCAAGCCGACGGGAATCAGCCCCAGCATTTT. It codes for CASSQADGNQPQHF.

The chain couples TRBV4-3 to TRBJ2-7; the D gene is possibly TRBD1 (6 bases). CDR3 length: 13 amino acids. The germline CDR1 and CDR2 sequences are LGHNA and YSLEER. The germline V and J ends were trimmed by 8 bases and 3 bases, with 14 bases remaining between them. The DNA for the CDR3 is TGCGCCAGCTCCCCAGGGGAAGGCTACGAGCAGTACTTC. This gives the protein CASSPGEGYEQYF.

J is TRBJ2-1 and V is TRBV27; D could derive from TRBD1 or TRBD2 (5 bases each). Trimming shortened V by 6 bases and J by 4 bases, and 10 bases separated the two germline ends. This CDR3 comprises 13 residues. The germline gives CDR1 MNHEY, CDR2 SMNVEV (reference sequence). The CDR3 DNA is TGTGCCAGCAGGCCCGGGGCATACAATGAGCAGTTCTTC. Its translation: CASRPGAYNEQFF.

The J gene is TRBJ2-1, the V gene TRBV7-2, with TRBD2 matching over 10 bases. Germline CDR1 and CDR2: SGHTA and FQGNSA. The CDR3 totals 16 residues. The junction had 4 bases not matched to a gene; V was cut back by 1 base and J by 4 bases. CDR3 DNA: TGTGCCAGCAGCTTAGTTGCTAGCGGGGGATACAATGAGCAGTTCTTC. It yields the protein CASSLVASGGYNEQFF. Full variable domain (outside the CDR3, taken from reference TRBV7-2 and TRBJ2-1): GAGVSQSPSNKVTEKGKDVELRCDPISGHTALYWYRQSLGQGLEFLIYFQGNSAPDKSGLPSDRFSAERTGGSVSTLTIQRTQQEDSAVYLCASSLVASGGYNEQFFGPGTRLTVL.

This CDR3 reads CASTEGQLNTEAFF. The CDR3 coding sequence is TGTGCCAGCACCGAAGGGCAGTTGAACACTGAAGCTTTCTTT. The rearrangement uses TRBV2 and TRBJ1-1; D remains unclear. In germline, CDR1 is SNHLY, CDR2 FYNNEI. The length of the CDR3 is 14 residues. V dropped 7 bases and J dropped 0 bases, with 12 bases sitting between them.

In its sample, this clonotype was seen once. The V call is TRBV28, the J call TRBJ1-3; D is ambiguous. Germline V CDR1 and CDR2: MDHEN, SYDVKM. V was trimmed by 5 bases and J by 2 bases, leaving 10 bases between them. This CDR3 contains 14 residues. CDR3 sequence: CASSRRVTGNTIYF. As DNA, the CDR3 is TGTGCCAGCAGTCGGAGGGTGACTGGAAACACCATATATTTT.

The chain is built from TRBV4-3 and TRBJ2-7; possible D gene TRBD1, 6 bases. Germline CDR1 and CDR2: LGHNA and YSLEER. Trimming removed 3 bases from V and 1 base from J, with 13 bases in between. The CDR3 runs to 15 residues. CDR3 in amino acids: CASSQRRTVSYEQYF. The CDR3 bases are TGCGCCAGCAGCCAGAGACGGACAGTGTCCTACGAGCAGTACTTC.

The chain recombines TRBV7-8 with TRBJ2-2; the D is unclear. Germline-derived CDR1 and CDR2 are SGHVS and FQNEAQ. CDR3 length: 15 amino acids. V dropped 5 bases and J dropped 0 bases, with 10 bases sitting between them. The CDR3 DNA sequence: TGTGCCAGCAGCCCGCGGCAGCCGAACACCGGGGAGCTGTTTTTT. Amino acid sequence: CASSPRQPNTGELFF.

CDR3 nucleotide sequence: TGCAGCGTTGAAGGCCTGGGCGGGGCATACAATGAGCAGTTCTTC. Translating it yields CSVEGLGGAYNEQFF. The rearrangement links TRBV29-1 to TRBJ2-1; D is possibly TRBD2 (6 bases). The V and J ends lost 1 base and 4 bases respectively, with 14 bases between them. CDR1 and CDR2 from the germline V gene are SQVTM and ANQGSEA. CDR3 length: 15 residues.

The rearrangement joins TRBV5-8 to TRBJ2-3; the D is unclear. V lost 3 bases, J lost 6 bases, and 8 bases lay in between. Germline assignment: CDR1 SGHTS and CDR2 YDEGEE. The CDR3 has 12 amino acids. CDR3 sequence reads: CASSSRLDTQYF. CDR3 sequence (DNA): TGTGCCAGCAGCTCCCGGCTGGATACGCAGTATTTT.

This chain's CDR3 is CAWSETGVAEKLFF. The CDR3 nucleotides are TGTGCCTGGAGTGAGACAGGGGTGGCTGAAAAACTGTTTTTT. This rearrangement joins TRBV30 to TRBJ1-4, with TRBD1 matching 8 bases. The CDR3 length is 14 residues. With V trimmed by 1 base and J by 7 bases, 5 bases remained unmatched. Germline V lookup: CDR1 GTSNPN, CDR2 SVGIG (reference sequence).

The chain couples TRBV29-1 to TRBJ2-3; no clear D gene. The V and J ends lost 2 bases and 14 bases respectively, with 5 bases between them. This CDR3 region has 8 residues. From germline, CDR1 is SQVTM and CDR2 ANQGSEA. The CDR3: CSVESSYF. The CDR3 DNA is TGCAGCGTTGAATCCTCGTATTTT.

The chain employs TRBV28 and TRBJ2-7, with 14 bases identical to TRBD2. The CDR3 contains 15 residues. The trim removed 5 bases at V and 7 bases at J, leaving 7 bases unmatched. Germline CDR1 is MDHEN and CDR2 is SYDVKM. DNA for the CDR3: TGTGCCAGCAGTGTGACTAGCGGGAGGGCACGGGAGCAGTACTTC. This gives the protein CASSVTSGRAREQYF.

The rearrangement uses TRBV10-3 and TRBJ2-3; D perhaps matches TRBD2 (6 bases). Germline CDR1 is ENHRY and CDR2 is SYGVKD. The V end lost 10 bases, the J end lost 4 bases, and 18 bases lay between the germline ends. The CDR3 runs to 14 residues. CDR3 DNA sequence: TGTGCCACCTCCCCCGTCGGGAGCGCAGATACGCAGTATTTT. Its protein product is CATSPVGSADTQYF.

V gene TRBV29-1 combines with J gene TRBJ2-1, with 7 bases matching TRBD1. CDR3 size: 11 residues. CDR1 and CDR2 (germline): SQVTM, ANQGSEA. The V gene end was trimmed by 1 base and the J gene end by 13 bases; junction bases not matched to a gene: 4. CDR3 DNA sequence: TGCAGCGTTGAAGTAGACAGGGCACAGTTCTTC. Protein: CSVEVDRAQFF.

This clonotype has a single count. The rearrangement uses TRBV20-1 and TRBJ1-2; perhaps TRBD1 as D (5 bases). Germline V gene lookup returns CDR1 DFQATT and CDR2 SNEGSKA (reference sequence). V dropped 0 bases and J dropped 4 bases, with 6 bases sitting between them. The CDR3 is 12 residues long. CDR3 sequence reads: CSAREGTYGYTF. The CDR3 coding sequence is TGCAGTGCTAGAGAGGGGACCTATGGCTACACCTTC.

This chain uses TRBV15 with TRBJ2-5; 8 nucleotides align to TRBD2. CDR3 size: 16 residues. V lost 2 bases and J lost 5; bases outside the gene matches: 10. CDR1 and CDR2 from the germline V gene are LNHNV and YYDKDF (reference sequence). DNA for the CDR3: TGTGCCACCAGCAGATCTTTGAGCGGGAGCGGGGAGACCCAGTACTTC. Translation gives CATSRSLSGSGETQYF.

This chain links TRBV18 with TRBJ2-3, with 10 nucleotides matching TRBD2. Germline V gene lookup returns CDR1 KGHSH and CDR2 LQKENI. Unmatched junction bases numbered 6, after V lost 3 bases and J lost 3 bases. The CDR3 consists of 16 residues. CDR3 DNA sequence: TGTGCCAGCTCACCGGAGTCAGCGGGAGGGACAGATACGCAGTATTTT. Translating it yields CASSPESAGGTDTQYF.

The chain combines TRBV6-6 with TRBJ2-3, with 8 positions matching TRBD2. CDR1 and CDR2 (germline): MNHNY, SVGAGI (reference sequence). V was clipped by 6 bases and J by 1 base; unmatched bases: 6. This CDR3 has 15 residues. CDR3 amino acids: CASSGAGVGTDTQYF. The CDR3 coding sequence is TGTGCCAGCAGCGGAGCGGGAGTTGGCACAGATACGCAGTATTTT.

The rearrangement uses TRBV29-1 and TRBJ1-1; D is undetermined. Germline V gives CDR1 SQVTM, CDR2 ANQGSEA. There are 12 residues in the CDR3. The V and J ends lost 6 bases and 4 bases respectively, with 12 bases between them. In DNA, the CDR3 is TGCAGCGTCCGATGGGGAATCACTGAAGCTTTCTTT. Its protein product is CSVRWGITEAFF.

The chain couples TRBV20-1 to TRBJ2-5, with D perhaps matching TRBD1 (5 bases). Germline V gene data show CDR1 as DFQATT and CDR2 as SNEGSKA (reference sequence). V was trimmed by 0 bases and J by 0 bases, leaving 8 bases between them. The CDR3 consists of 14 residues. CDR3 DNA sequence: TGCAGTGCTAGAGATGGCAGGGACCAAGAGACCCAGTACTTC. Its protein product is CSARDGRDQETQYF.

The CDR3 nucleotides are TGTGCCATCAGTTTCGGTATAGATCAAGATACGCAGTATTTT. Residues: CAISFGIDQDTQYF. The gene calls are TRBV10-3 and TRBJ2-3; D remains ambiguous. This CDR3 spans 14 amino acids. V was cut by 5 bases and J by 5 bases, with 14 bases left in between. Germline loops: CDR1 ENHRY, CDR2 SYGVKD.

This clonotype was recorded only once. CDR3 in amino acids: CSVHHRVNENTEAFF. The CDR3 DNA is TGCAGCGTTCATCACAGGGTTAACGAGAACACTGAAGCTTTCTTT. V is TRBV29-1 and J is TRBJ1-1, with a tentative D call TRBD1 (6 bases). The V and J ends lost 5 bases and 1 base respectively, with 17 bases between them. Germline V lookup: CDR1 SQVTM, CDR2 ANQGSEA. The CDR3 is made up of 15 amino acids.

The rearrangement uses TRBV9 and TRBJ2-5; D not certain. In germline, CDR1 is SGDLS, CDR2 YYNGEE. The CDR3 has 15 amino acids. With 0 bases removed from V and 5 bases from J, the gap between germline ends came to 14 bases. The CDR3 region has the DNA TGTGCCAGCAGCGTAGACGGACCTAAAGGGGAGACCCAGTACTTC. Translation gives CASSVDGPKGETQYF. Full variable domain (missing parts from reference TRBV9 and TRBJ2-5): DSGVTQTPKHLITATGQRVTLRCSPRSGDLSVYWYQQSLDQGLQFLIQYYNGEERAKGNILERFSAQQFPDLHSELNLSSLELGDSALYFCASSVDGPKGETQYFGPGTRLLVL.